The 10 T cell receptor beta chains reported below all come from one sample, sequenced in a study of cytomegalovirus exposure and HLA in healthy donors. Vbeta (60) and Jbeta (13) primers were used in the PCR. This table comes from immunoSEQ multiplex PCR, and its TCRdb copy is limited to in-frame clones, with some not included. The sample holds approximately 180,000 clones, 80% seen once. Sequenced material: PBMCs. The origin of the receptors is a man aged 25 to 45 in good health and CMV-seropositive.

This rearrangement joins TRBV19 to TRBJ2-6; tentatively, D is TRBD1 (6 bases). This CDR3 region has 15 residues. The germline gives CDR1 LNHDA, CDR2 SQIVND (reference sequence). V lost 3 bases, J lost 1 base, and 7 bases lay in between. CDR3: CASSIRGSGANVLTF. The CDR3 DNA is TGTGCCAGTAGTATCAGGGGATCTGGGGCCAACGTCCTGACTTTC.

The V gene is TRBV28, the J gene TRBJ1-2, with 9 positions matching TRBD1. This CDR3 is built from 14 residues. The V gene's germline CDR1 is MDHEN and CDR2 SYDVKM. V lost 4 bases, J lost 4 bases, and 4 bases stayed unmatched. This chain's CDR3 is CASSSGTGTYGYTF. The CDR3 DNA reads as TGTGCCAGCAGTTCGGGGACAGGGACCTATGGCTACACCTTC.

The chain links TRBV6-6 to TRBJ1-2, with a possible D match to TRBD1 (5 bases). Per germline, CDR1 MNHNY and CDR2 SVGAGI (reference sequence). This CDR3 has 14 residues. V lost 6 bases and J lost 3, with 14 bases in between. In DNA form, the CDR3 reads TGTGCCAGCAGCTTTAGGGGAGGGGACTATGGCTACACCTTC. Translation gives CASSFRGGDYGYTF.

The rearrangement links TRBV4-3 to TRBJ1-5; 8 nucleotides agree with TRBD1. The J segment lost 0 bases and the V segment lost 4 bases, leaving 2 bases of the junction unmatched. Per the germline V gene, CDR1 is LGHNA and CDR2 is YSLEER. The CDR3 is 15 amino acids. The CDR3 protein is CASSRDRYSNQPQHF. In DNA, the CDR3 is TGCGCCAGCAGCCGGGACAGGTATAGCAATCAGCCCCAGCATTTT.

V is TRBV5-6 and J is TRBJ2-3; 11 nucleotides align to TRBD1. The germline gives CDR1 SGHDT, CDR2 YYEEEE. The CDR3 consists of 17 residues. V lost 4 bases to trimming and J lost 3 bases; unmatched junction nucleotides: 10. The CDR3 region is CASSPRVDRGQTDTQYF. DNA for the CDR3: TGTGCCAGCAGCCCTCGGGTGGACAGGGGGCAGACAGATACGCAGTATTTT.

Here the CDR3 reads CASSWGLSTDTQYF. CDR3 DNA sequence: TGTGCCAGCAGTTGGGGACTGAGCACAGATACGCAGTATTTT. V gene TRBV6-6 combines with J gene TRBJ2-3; a possible D gene is TRBD2 (6 bases). V was clipped by 4 bases and J by 0 bases, with 8 bases between them. The CDR3 contains 14 residues. Per the germline V gene, CDR1 is MNHNY and CDR2 is SVGAGI (reference sequence).

The chain joins TRBV5-4 to TRBJ1-2, with 10 bases matching TRBD1. V was pared by 5 bases and J by 4 bases, with 8 bases of the junction left unmatched. The CDR3 length is 15 residues. Germline V gives CDR1 SGHNT, CDR2 YYREEE (reference sequence). In DNA, the CDR3 is TGTGCCAGCAGAACCGGGACAGGGGCTATCTATGGCTACACCTTC. Amino acid sequence: CASRTGTGAIYGYTF.

The chain joins TRBV5-4 to TRBJ1-2; perhaps TRBD1 as D (5 bases). This CDR3 has 15 amino acids. Trimming pared 7 bases from V and 3 bases from J, leaving 19 bases between. CDR1 is SGHNT, CDR2 YYREEE, per germline (reference sequence). The CDR3 DNA sequence: TGTGCCAGCCTATCGTTGGGGGGGAGAGACTATGGCTACACCTTC. It yields the protein CASLSLGGRDYGYTF.

J is TRBJ2-7 and V is TRBV11-2, with TRBD2 as a possible D gene (6 bases). The CDR3 extends over 14 amino acids. CDR1 is SGHAT, CDR2 FQNNGV, per germline. The V end lost 1 base, the J end lost 1 base, and 8 bases lay between the germline ends. CDR3 in DNA: TGTGCCAGCAGCTTAGGGGACTCATCCTACGAGCAGTACTTC. Protein sequence: CASSLGDSSYEQYF.

The genes are TRBV2 and TRBJ2-1, with a possible D match to TRBD2 (5 bases). Trimming took off 5 bases at V and 8 bases at J, with 7 bases between the two ends. The CDR3 sequence is 11 residues long. CDR1 SNHLY and CDR2 FYNNEI come from the germline V gene. CDR3 DNA sequence: TGTGCCAGCAGTACTAGTTATGAGCAGTTCTTC. This codes for CASSTSYEQFF.